This is a list of T cell receptor beta chains from one sample in a study of post-analysis software for immune sequencing data. MiXCR, run by TCRdb on the PCR reads, gives a single entry per CDR3 protein. The sample carries hundreds of thousands of distinct CDR3 sequences, roughly three fifths recorded once. Material: blood. These receptor sequences come from a girl between 2 and 10 years old with multiple sclerosis. Each CDR3 is given with its conserved first and last residue. Fields, in order: D gene, J gene, clone size, V gene, CDR3 protein, CDR3 DNA. A D gene is named only where the DNA matches it firmly. Where a row states a size, it is once, few, many or the class of an expanded clone; other rows omit it.

d_gene: NA
j_gene: TRBJ1-4
abundance: NA
v_gene: TRBV4-2
CDR3aa: CASSQDQGAEKLFF
CDR3nt: TGTGCCAGCAGCCAGGATCAAGGGGCTGAAAAACTGTTTTTT

d_gene: TRBD2
j_gene: TRBJ2-1
abundance: NA
v_gene: TRBV7-9
CDR3aa: CASLPGLAGAEQFF
CDR3nt: TGTGCCAGCCTCCCTGGACTAGCGGGGGCCGAGCAGTTCTTC

d_gene: NA
j_gene: TRBJ2-1
abundance: NA
v_gene: TRBV27
CDR3aa: CASSLLDSRNEQFF
CDR3nt: TGTGCCAGCAGTTTATTGGACAGCCGAAATGAGCAGTTCTTC

d_gene: TRBD1
j_gene: TRBJ2-1
abundance: NA
v_gene: TRBV12-3/TRBV12-4
CDR3aa: CASSFEGARKFF
CDR3nt: TGTGCCAGCAGTTTTGAGGGGGCCCGCAAGTTCTTC

d_gene: NA
j_gene: TRBJ1-2
abundance: NA
v_gene: TRBV11-2
CDR3aa: CASSLDGNPGYGYTF
CDR3nt: TGTGCCAGCAGCTTAGATGGCAACCCGGGCTATGGCTACACCTTC

d_gene: TRBD1
j_gene: TRBJ2-5
abundance: NA
v_gene: TRBV20-1
CDR3aa: CSAKAGGGETQYF
CDR3nt: TGCAGTGCTAAGGCAGGGGGCGGGGAGACCCAGTACTTC

d_gene: TRBD1
j_gene: TRBJ2-7
abundance: few
v_gene: TRBV5-5
CDR3aa: CASSLEQGTNYEQYF
CDR3nt: TGTGCCAGCAGCTTGGAACAGGGGACGAACTACGAGCAGTACTTC

d_gene: NA
j_gene: TRBJ1-2
abundance: NA
v_gene: TRBV29-1
CDR3aa: CSVGGPRYTF
CDR3nt: TGCAGCGTTGGGGGGCCGCGCTACACCTTC

d_gene: TRBD2
j_gene: TRBJ2-1
abundance: few
v_gene: TRBV6-2/TRBV6-3
CDR3aa: CASTPGLAGGSYEQFF
CDR3nt: TGTGCCAGCACGCCGGGACTAGCGGGGGGGTCATACGAGCAGTTCTTC

d_gene: TRBD1
j_gene: TRBJ2-2
abundance: NA
v_gene: TRBV5-1
CDR3aa: CASSPTGVITGELFF
CDR3nt: TGCGCCAGCAGCCCGACAGGGGTAATCACCGGGGAGCTGTTTTTT

d_gene: NA
j_gene: TRBJ2-3
abundance: NA
v_gene: TRBV20-1
CDR3aa: CSARDMAGATDTQYF
CDR3nt: TGCAGTGCTAGAGATATGGCGGGGGCCACAGATACGCAGTATTTT

d_gene: TRBD1
j_gene: TRBJ1-2
abundance: once
v_gene: TRBV12-3/TRBV12-4
CDR3aa: CASTPGDRADGYTF
CDR3nt: TGTGCCAGCACCCCTGGAGACAGGGCGGATGGCTACACCTTC

d_gene: NA
j_gene: TRBJ2-7
abundance: NA
v_gene: TRBV7-2
CDR3aa: CASSLVPGFYEQYF
CDR3nt: TGTGCCAGCAGCTTAGTCCCTGGGTTCTACGAGCAGTACTTC

d_gene: NA
j_gene: TRBJ2-1
abundance: NA
v_gene: TRBV6-2/TRBV6-3
CDR3aa: CASSSPFWDLSSYNEQFF
CDR3nt: TGTGCCAGCAGCTCTCCGTTCTGGGACCTCAGCTCCTACAATGAGCAGTTCTTC

d_gene: TRBD2
j_gene: TRBJ2-5
abundance: NA
v_gene: TRBV5-1
CDR3aa: CASSLGVSASGETQYF
CDR3nt: TGCGCCAGCAGCTTGGGAGTTTCCGCTAGCGGGGAGACCCAGTACTTC

d_gene: TRBD1
j_gene: TRBJ1-2
abundance: few
v_gene: TRBV6-1
CDR3aa: CASTPTGDYGYTF
CDR3nt: TGTGCCAGCACCCCGACAGGGGACTATGGCTACACCTTC

d_gene: NA
j_gene: TRBJ2-1
abundance: NA
v_gene: TRBV29-1
CDR3aa: CSVDRGASNEQFF
CDR3nt: TGCAGCGTTGATCGCGGTGCGTCCAATGAGCAGTTCTTC

d_gene: NA
j_gene: TRBJ1-2
abundance: NA
v_gene: TRBV5-1
CDR3aa: CASSLRQAVANYGYTF
CDR3nt: TGCGCCAGCAGCTTGAGACAAGCGGTGGCTAACTATGGCTACACCTTC

d_gene: NA
j_gene: TRBJ1-2
abundance: few
v_gene: TRBV20-1
CDR3aa: CSARGGRDTLYGYTF
CDR3nt: TGCAGTGCTAGAGGCGGGAGGGACACTCTTTATGGCTACACCTTC

d_gene: NA
j_gene: TRBJ2-7
abundance: NA
v_gene: TRBV5-1
CDR3aa: CASSLEGLGGETLYF
CDR3nt: TGCGCCAGCAGCTTGGAGGGGTTAGGCGGCGAGACCCTGTACTTC

d_gene: TRBD2
j_gene: TRBJ2-7
abundance: once
v_gene: TRBV5-1
CDR3aa: CASSTTSGRALDEQYF
CDR3nt: TGCGCCAGCAGCACGACTAGCGGGAGGGCCCTGGACGAGCAGTACTTC

d_gene: TRBD1
j_gene: TRBJ2-7
abundance: once
v_gene: TRBV12-3/TRBV12-4
CDR3aa: CAGSLVQGADYEQYF
CDR3nt: TGTGCCGGCAGTTTAGTACAGGGGGCAGACTACGAGCAGTACTTC

d_gene: NA
j_gene: TRBJ1-1
abundance: NA
v_gene: TRBV12-3/TRBV12-4
CDR3aa: CASRATHRVDTEAFF
CDR3nt: TGTGCCAGCAGAGCGACACACAGGGTGGACACTGAAGCTTTCTTT

d_gene: NA
j_gene: TRBJ2-5
abundance: few
v_gene: TRBV6-1
CDR3aa: CASSPRTIQETQYF
CDR3nt: TGTGCCAGCAGTCCCCGGACAATCCAAGAGACCCAGTACTTC

d_gene: NA
j_gene: TRBJ2-1
abundance: NA
v_gene: TRBV10-3
CDR3aa: CAIMRQANEQFF
CDR3nt: TGTGCCATCATGAGGCAGGCGAATGAGCAGTTCTTC

d_gene: TRBD1
j_gene: TRBJ1-2
abundance: once
v_gene: TRBV29-1
CDR3aa: CSVAGTGNDYGYTF
CDR3nt: TGCAGCGTGGCCGGGACAGGGAACGACTATGGCTACACCTTC

d_gene: TRBD2
j_gene: TRBJ2-1
abundance: NA
v_gene: TRBV7-3
CDR3aa: CASSLNPLAGAGEQFF
CDR3nt: TGTGCCAGCAGCTTAAACCCACTAGCGGGAGCGGGTGAGCAGTTCTTC

d_gene: NA
j_gene: TRBJ2-7
abundance: few
v_gene: TRBV20-1
CDR3aa: CSARSQTGPTYEQYF
CDR3nt: TGCAGTGCTAGGTCACAGACAGGTCCCACCTACGAGCAGTACTTC

d_gene: TRBD1
j_gene: TRBJ2-7
abundance: once
v_gene: TRBV20-1
CDR3aa: CSAGPGQGANYEQYF
CDR3nt: TGCAGTGCTGGACCGGGACAGGGTGCGAATTACGAGCAGTACTTC

d_gene: TRBD2
j_gene: TRBJ2-5
abundance: NA
v_gene: TRBV7-6
CDR3aa: CASSRGRQETQYF
CDR3nt: TGTGCCAGCAGCCGCGGGAGACAAGAGACCCAGTACTTC

d_gene: TRBD1
j_gene: TRBJ2-5
abundance: NA
v_gene: TRBV18
CDR3aa: CASSVRTGDRETQYF
CDR3nt: TGTGCCAGCTCAGTGCGGACAGGGGATAGAGAGACCCAGTACTTC

d_gene: TRBD1
j_gene: TRBJ1-2
abundance: NA
v_gene: TRBV7-9
CDR3aa: CASSNGQGWGYTF
CDR3nt: TGTGCCAGCAGCAATGGACAGGGTTGGGGCTACACCTTC

d_gene: NA
j_gene: TRBJ2-1
abundance: many
v_gene: TRBV29-1
CDR3aa: CSVLGSSYNEQFF
CDR3nt: TGCAGCGTTCTGGGGTCTTCTTACAATGAGCAGTTCTTC

d_gene: TRBD1
j_gene: TRBJ2-5
abundance: NA
v_gene: TRBV29-1
CDR3aa: CSVWTGDQETQYF
CDR3nt: TGCAGCGTATGGACAGGAGACCAAGAGACCCAGTACTTC

d_gene: NA
j_gene: TRBJ2-3
abundance: NA
v_gene: TRBV10-1
CDR3aa: CASSPSGLGGTDTQYF
CDR3nt: TGCGCCAGCAGTCCCAGCGGGCTAGGGGGCACAGATACGCAGTATTTT

d_gene: TRBD1
j_gene: TRBJ2-7
abundance: few
v_gene: TRBV5-5
CDR3aa: CASSEYRGSYEQYF
CDR3nt: TGTGCCAGCAGCGAATACAGGGGTTCCTACGAGCAGTACTTC

d_gene: NA
j_gene: TRBJ2-1
abundance: NA
v_gene: TRBV20-1
CDR3aa: CSARSLGSSYNEQFF
CDR3nt: TGCAGTGCTCGTAGCTTGGGGAGCTCCTACAATGAGCAGTTCTTC

d_gene: TRBD1
j_gene: TRBJ2-3
abundance: NA
v_gene: TRBV7-2
CDR3aa: CASSARDRMTDTQYF
CDR3nt: TGTGCCAGCAGCGCCCGGGACAGAATGACAGATACGCAGTATTTT

d_gene: TRBD1
j_gene: TRBJ2-7
abundance: few
v_gene: TRBV20-1
CDR3aa: CSARGGTGTYEQYF
CDR3nt: TGCAGTGCTAGGGGTGGGACAGGGACCTACGAGCAGTACTTC

d_gene: NA
j_gene: TRBJ2-5
abundance: few
v_gene: TRBV5-1
CDR3aa: CASSWEDYQETQYF
CDR3nt: TGCGCCAGCAGCTGGGAGGACTACCAAGAGACCCAGTACTTC

d_gene: NA
j_gene: TRBJ2-1
abundance: NA
v_gene: TRBV20-1
CDR3aa: CSASIRDVSYNEQFF
CDR3nt: TGCAGTGCCTCCATCCGGGACGTCTCCTACAATGAGCAGTTCTTC

d_gene: TRBD2
j_gene: TRBJ2-1
abundance: once
v_gene: TRBV6-5
CDR3aa: CASSYDSSGGEQFF
CDR3nt: TGTGCCAGCAGTTACGATTCTAGCGGGGGTGAGCAGTTCTTC

d_gene: NA
j_gene: TRBJ2-7
abundance: NA
v_gene: TRBV7-2
CDR3aa: CASSSLGGGRFYEQYF
CDR3nt: TGTGCCAGCAGTTCCCTGGGGGGGGGGCGCTTCTACGAGCAGTACTTC

d_gene: NA
j_gene: TRBJ2-1
abundance: NA
v_gene: TRBV11-2
CDR3aa: CASSWDSGSYEQFF
CDR3nt: TGTGCCAGCAGCTGGGACAGCGGGAGCTATGAGCAGTTCTTC

d_gene: TRBD2
j_gene: TRBJ2-1
abundance: NA
v_gene: TRBV29-1
CDR3aa: CSVEPAGTTPYNEQFF
CDR3nt: TGCAGCGTTGAGCCTGCCGGGACTACTCCCTACAATGAGCAGTTCTTC